This TCR beta chain stems from a study of T cell repertoires in cytomegalovirus infection. Study-wide context: Public TCR beta signatures indicated both CMV infection and matching HLA type.

There are a few counts of this clonotype. Its antigen is not identified. Study-wide results and caveats: The response measured ex vivo was dominated by TCR beta clonotypes (HLA-C-restricted and CMV-specific). CMV carriers having the relevant HLA were flagged by cumulative public TCR beta family frequency.

Germline loops: CDR1 SGHDN, CDR2 FVKESK. This CDR3 comprises 14 residues. V gave up 2 bases and J gave up 3 bases, with 10 bases separating them. In TCRdb, the reads were re-called with MiXCR into one record per CDR3 protein. This sample carries approximately 500,000 distinct CDR3 sequences, approximately 17% of them seen once, and the ten largest clones take 20% to 30%. The chain is built from TRBV14 and TRBJ2-5, with a possible D match to TRBD1 (5 bases). The sequence derives from a human donor in good health (CMV status not recorded). Some clones in this sample may be carry-over from other donors' samples. Sequenced input: CD8+ T cells from PBMCs. CDR3 DNA sequence: TGTGCCAGCAGCCAAAGGGGCGAGGAAGAGACCCAGTACTTC. Encoded protein: CASSQRGEEETQYF. Filled out from reference TRBV14 and TRBJ2-5, the complete variable domain reads EAGVTQFPSHSVIEKGQTVTLRCDPISGHDNLYWYRRVMGKEIKFLLHFVKESKQDESGMPNNRFLAERTGGTYSTLKVQPAELEDSGVYFCASSQRGEEETQYFGPGTRLLVL.